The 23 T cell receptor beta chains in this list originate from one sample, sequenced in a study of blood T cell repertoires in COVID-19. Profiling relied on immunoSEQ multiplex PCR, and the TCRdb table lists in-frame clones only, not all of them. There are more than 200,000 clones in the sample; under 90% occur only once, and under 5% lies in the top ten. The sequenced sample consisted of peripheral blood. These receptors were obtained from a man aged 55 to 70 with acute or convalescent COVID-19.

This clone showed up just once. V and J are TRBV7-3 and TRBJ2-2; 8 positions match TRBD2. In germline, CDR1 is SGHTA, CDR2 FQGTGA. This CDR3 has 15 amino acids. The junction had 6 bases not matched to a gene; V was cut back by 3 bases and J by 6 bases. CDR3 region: CASSFHAGGSGELFF. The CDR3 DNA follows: TGTGCCAGCAGCTTCCATGCGGGGGGATCCGGGGAGCTGTTTTTT.

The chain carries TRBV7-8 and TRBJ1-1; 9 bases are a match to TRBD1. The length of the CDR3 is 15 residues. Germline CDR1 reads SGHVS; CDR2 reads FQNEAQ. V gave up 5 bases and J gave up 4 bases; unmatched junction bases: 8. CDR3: CASSPRTGVGTEAFF. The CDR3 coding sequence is TGTGCCAGCAGCCCGAGGACAGGGGTAGGCACTGAAGCTTTCTTT.

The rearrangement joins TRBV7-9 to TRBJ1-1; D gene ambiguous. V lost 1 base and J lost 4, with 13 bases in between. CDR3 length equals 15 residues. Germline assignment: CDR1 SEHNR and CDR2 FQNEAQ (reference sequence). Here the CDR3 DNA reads TGTGCCAGCAGCTTAGGGGCGGGCAGCGGCACTGAAGCTTTCTTT. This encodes CASSLGAGSGTEAFF.

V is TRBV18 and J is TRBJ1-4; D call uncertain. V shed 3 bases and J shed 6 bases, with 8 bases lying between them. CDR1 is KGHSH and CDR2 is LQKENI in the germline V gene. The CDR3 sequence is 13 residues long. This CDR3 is CASSPPGDEKLFF. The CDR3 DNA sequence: TGTGCCAGCTCACCTCCCGGGGATGAAAAACTGTTTTTT.

CDR3 residues: CASTPRGGSGYTF. DNA for the CDR3: TGTGCCAGCACCCCAAGGGGGGGCTCTGGCTACACCTTC. This chain links TRBV6-5 with TRBJ1-2; D might be TRBD1 (6 bases). The CDR3 covers 13 residues. V was shortened by 7 bases and J by 7 bases, with 16 bases between the two germline ends. Germline-derived CDR1 and CDR2 are MNHEY and SVGAGI.

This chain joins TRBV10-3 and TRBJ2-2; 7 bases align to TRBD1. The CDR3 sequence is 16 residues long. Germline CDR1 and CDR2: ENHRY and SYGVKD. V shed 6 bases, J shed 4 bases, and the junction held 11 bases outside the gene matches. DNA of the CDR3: TGTGCCATCAGCCTCGACGAGGGGGCGAGCACCGGGGAGCTGTTTTTT. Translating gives CAISLDEGASTGELFF.

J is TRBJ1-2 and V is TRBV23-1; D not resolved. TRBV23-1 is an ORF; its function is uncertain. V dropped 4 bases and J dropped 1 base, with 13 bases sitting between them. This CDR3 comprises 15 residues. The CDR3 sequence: CASSPSGPGNYGYTF. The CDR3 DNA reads TGCGCCAGCAGTCCTTCGGGTCCGGGTAACTATGGCTACACCTTC.

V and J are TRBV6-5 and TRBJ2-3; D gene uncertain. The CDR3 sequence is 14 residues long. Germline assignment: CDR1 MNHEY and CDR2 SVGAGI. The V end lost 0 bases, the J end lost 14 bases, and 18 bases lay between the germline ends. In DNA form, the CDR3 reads TGTGCCAGCAGTTACTCCACTCTACTAACAAAGCGGTATTTT. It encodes CASSYSTLLTKRYF.

The CDR3 coding sequence is TGTGCCAGTAGTATACCGATTAGCGGGAGAGCGGCCAAAAACATTCAGTACTTC. It encodes CASSIPISGRAAKNIQYF. The V call is TRBV19, the J call TRBJ2-4; the match to TRBD2 covers 9 bases. CDR3 length: 18 residues. V shed 2 bases and J 1 base; nucleotides not matched to a gene: 9. Germline assignment: CDR1 LNHDA and CDR2 SQIVND (reference sequence).

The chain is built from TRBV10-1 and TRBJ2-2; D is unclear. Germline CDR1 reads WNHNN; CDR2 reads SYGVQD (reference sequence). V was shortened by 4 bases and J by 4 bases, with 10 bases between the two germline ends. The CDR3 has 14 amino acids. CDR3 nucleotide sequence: TGCGCCAGCAGTGGCGACCAGGCCACCGGGGAGCTGTTTTTT. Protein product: CASSGDQATGELFF.

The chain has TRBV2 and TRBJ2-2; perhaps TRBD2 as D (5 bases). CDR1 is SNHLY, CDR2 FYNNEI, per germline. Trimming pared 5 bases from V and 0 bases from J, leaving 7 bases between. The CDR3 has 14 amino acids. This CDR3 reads CASSPAANTGELFF. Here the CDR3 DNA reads TGTGCCAGCAGTCCAGCGGCGAACACCGGGGAGCTGTTTTTT. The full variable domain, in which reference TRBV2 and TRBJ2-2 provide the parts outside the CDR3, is EPEVTQTPSHQVTQMGQEVILRCVPISNHLYFYWYRQILGQKVEFLVSFYNNEISEKSEIFDDQFSVERPDGSNFTLKIRSTKLEDSAMYFCASSPAANTGELFFGEGSRLTVL.

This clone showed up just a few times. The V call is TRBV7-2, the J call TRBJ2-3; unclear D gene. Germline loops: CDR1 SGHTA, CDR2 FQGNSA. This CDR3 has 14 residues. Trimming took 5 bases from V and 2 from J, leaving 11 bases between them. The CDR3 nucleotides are TGTGCCAGCAGCCTGTTTTCTTCCACAGATACGCAGTATTTT. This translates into CASSLFSSTDTQYF.

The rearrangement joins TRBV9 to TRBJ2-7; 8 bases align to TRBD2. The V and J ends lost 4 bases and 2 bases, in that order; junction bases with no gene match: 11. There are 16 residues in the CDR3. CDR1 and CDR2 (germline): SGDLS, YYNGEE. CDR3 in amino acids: CASSMTSASFTYEQYF. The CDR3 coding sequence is TGTGCCAGCAGCATGACTAGCGCCTCTTTTACCTACGAGCAGTACTTC. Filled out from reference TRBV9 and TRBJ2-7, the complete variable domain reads DSGVTQTPKHLITATGQRVTLRCSPRSGDLSVYWYQQSLDQGLQFLIQYYNGEERAKGNILERFSAQQFPDLHSELNLSSLELGDSALYFCASSMTSASFTYEQYFGPGTRLTVT.

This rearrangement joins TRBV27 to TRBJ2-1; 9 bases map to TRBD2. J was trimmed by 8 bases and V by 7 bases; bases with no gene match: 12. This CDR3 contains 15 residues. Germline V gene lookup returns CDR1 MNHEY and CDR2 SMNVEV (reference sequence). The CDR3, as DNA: TGTGCCAGCAATCTACTCGCGGGGGGGGTAGATGAGCAGTTCTTC. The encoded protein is CASNLLAGGVDEQFF.

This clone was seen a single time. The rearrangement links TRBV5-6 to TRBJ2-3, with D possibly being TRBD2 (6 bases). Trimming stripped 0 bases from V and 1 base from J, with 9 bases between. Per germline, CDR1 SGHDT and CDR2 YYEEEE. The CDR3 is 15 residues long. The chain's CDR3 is CASSLVAEGTDTQYF. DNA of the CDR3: TGTGCCAGCAGCTTGGTAGCGGAGGGCACAGATACGCAGTATTTT.

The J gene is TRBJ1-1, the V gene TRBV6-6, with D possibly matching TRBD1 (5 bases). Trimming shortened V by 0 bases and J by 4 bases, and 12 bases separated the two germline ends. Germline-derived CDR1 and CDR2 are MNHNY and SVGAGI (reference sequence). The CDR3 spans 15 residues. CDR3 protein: CASSYSGQGPTEAFF. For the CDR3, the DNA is TGTGCCAGCAGTTACTCAGGCCAGGGCCCCACTGAAGCTTTCTTT.

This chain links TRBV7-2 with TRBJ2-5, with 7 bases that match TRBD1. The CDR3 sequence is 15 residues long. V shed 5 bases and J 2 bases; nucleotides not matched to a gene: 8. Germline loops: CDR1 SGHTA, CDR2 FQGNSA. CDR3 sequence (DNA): TGTGCCAGCAGCCTCTCAAGACAGGGTCAAGAGACCCAGTACTTC. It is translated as CASSLSRQGQETQYF. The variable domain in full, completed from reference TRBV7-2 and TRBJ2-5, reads GAGVSQSPSNKVTEKGKDVELRCDPISGHTALYWYRQSLGQGLEFLIYFQGNSAPDKSGLPSDRFSAERTGGSVSTLTIQRTQQEDSAVYLCASSLSRQGQETQYFGPGTRLLVL.

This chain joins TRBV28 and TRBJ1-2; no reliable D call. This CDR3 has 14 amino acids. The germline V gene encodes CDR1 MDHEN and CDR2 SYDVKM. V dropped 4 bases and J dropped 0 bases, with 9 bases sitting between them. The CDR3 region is CASSYPIANYGYTF. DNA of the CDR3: TGTGCCAGCAGTTATCCCATTGCTAACTATGGCTACACCTTC.

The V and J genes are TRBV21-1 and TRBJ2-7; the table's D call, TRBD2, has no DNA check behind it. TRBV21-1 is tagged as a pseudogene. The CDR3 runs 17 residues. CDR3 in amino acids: CASSKGKLAGASYEQYF. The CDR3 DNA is TGTGCCAGCAGCAAAGGAAAACTAGCGGGAGCCTCCTACGAGCAGTACTTC.

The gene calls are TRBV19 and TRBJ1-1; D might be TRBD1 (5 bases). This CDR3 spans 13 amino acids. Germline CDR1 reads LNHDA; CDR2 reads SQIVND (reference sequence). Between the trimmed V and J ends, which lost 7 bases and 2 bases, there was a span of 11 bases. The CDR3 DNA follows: TGTGCCAGTACAGGGCCCTTCAACACTGAAGCTTTCTTT. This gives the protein CASTGPFNTEAFF.

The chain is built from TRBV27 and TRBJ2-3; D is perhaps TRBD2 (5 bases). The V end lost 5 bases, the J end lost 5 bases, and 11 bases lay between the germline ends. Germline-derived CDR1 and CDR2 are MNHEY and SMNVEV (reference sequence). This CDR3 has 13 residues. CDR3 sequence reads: CASSMRGLDTQYF. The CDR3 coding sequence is TGTGCCAGCAGTATGCGAGGGTTAGATACGCAGTATTTT.

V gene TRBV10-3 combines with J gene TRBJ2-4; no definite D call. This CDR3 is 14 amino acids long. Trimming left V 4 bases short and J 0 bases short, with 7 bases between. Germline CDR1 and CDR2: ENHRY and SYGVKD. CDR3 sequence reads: CAISAGGAKNIQYF. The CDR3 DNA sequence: TGTGCCATCAGTGCTGGCGGAGCCAAAAACATTCAGTACTTC.

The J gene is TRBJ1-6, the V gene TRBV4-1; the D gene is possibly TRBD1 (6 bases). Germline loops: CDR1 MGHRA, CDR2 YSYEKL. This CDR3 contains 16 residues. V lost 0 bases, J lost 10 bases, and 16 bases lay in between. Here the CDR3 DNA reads TGCGCCAGCAGCCAAGATTGGGGGGGCGCAGGATCACCCCTCCACTTT. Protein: CASSQDWGGAGSPLHF.